In this sample, the clone carrying this TCR beta chain turned up a few times. A read error may explain this, as a much larger clone is one base away. Axillary draining lymph nodes of breast cancer patients supplied the node samples. V lost 3 bases, J lost 1 base, and 7 bases lay in between. The CDR3 totals 13 residues. TCRdb used MiXCR to reprocess the multiplex PCR reads, holding one entry per CDR3 protein. The table includes 150,000 to 250,000 distinct CDR3 sequences, 25% to 40% detected once. This record belongs to a study of breast tumors, draining lymph nodes, adjacent tissues. The TCR comes from a female donor with breast cancer. Some clones in this sample may be carry-over from other donors' samples. The chain recombines TRBV12-3 or TRBV12-4 with TRBJ2-7; D gene unclear. Sequencing was carried out using axillary lymph node tissue. CDR3 DNA: TGTGCCAGCAGTTTCCAGGATTCCTACGAGCAGTACTTC. Residues: CASSFQDSYEQYF.